Below are 17 T cell receptor beta chains sequenced from a single sample in a study of blood T cell repertoires in COVID-19. Libraries were prepared by immunoSEQ multiplex PCR; TCRdb keeps only in-frame clonotypes and omits some of them. This table has 45,000 to 65,000 clones, about 85% appearing once. What was sequenced was peripheral blood. These receptor sequences come from a man between 65 and 80 years old with active COVID-19.

This clone was detected only a few times. The rearrangement joins TRBV7-8 to TRBJ2-7; possibly TRBD1 for D (5 bases). Trimming took off 5 bases at V and 2 bases at J, with 10 bases between the two ends. CDR1 and CDR2 from the germline V gene are SGHVS and FQNEAQ. The CDR3 runs 13 residues. The CDR3 bases are TGTGCCAGCAGCCGACAGATTACCTACGAGCAGTACTTC. Residues: CASSRQITYEQYF.

Only a few counts were recorded for this clone. The V and J genes are TRBV6-5 and TRBJ2-3; 9 nucleotides align to TRBD1. Unmatched junction bases numbered 7, after V lost 4 bases and J lost 5 bases. Germline values: CDR1 MNHEY, CDR2 SVGAGI. This CDR3 is built from 15 residues. In DNA, the CDR3 is TGTGCCAGCAGTTTCACAGGGGGCGCTGGAGATACGCAGTATTTT. Its translation: CASSFTGGAGDTQYF.

This clone was counted a few times. The chain joins TRBV7-2 to TRBJ1-3; 7 nucleotides line up with TRBD1. The trim removed 4 bases at V and 2 bases at J, leaving 14 bases unmatched. CDR1 and CDR2 (germline): SGHTA, FQGNSA. CDR3 length equals 18 residues. Written as DNA, the CDR3 is TGTGCCAGCAGCTCCATACCTCGACAGGGAAGGACTGGAAACACCATATATTTT. It specifies CASSSIPRQGRTGNTIYF. The full variable domain, its missing parts supplied by reference TRBV7-2 and TRBJ1-3, is GAGVSQSPSNKVTEKGKDVELRCDPISGHTALYWYRQSLGQGLEFLIYFQGNSAPDKSGLPSDRFSAERTGGSVSTLTIQRTQQEDSAVYLCASSSIPRQGRTGNTIYFGEGSWLTVV.

The CDR3 nucleotides read TGTGCCTGGACCACGACAGGGGGGAGCCAGCCCCAGCATTTT. It codes for CAWTTTGGSQPQHF. V gene TRBV30 combines with J gene TRBJ1-5; 9 bases agree with TRBD1. With V trimmed by 4 bases and J by 7 bases, 8 bases remained unmatched. Germline values: CDR1 GTSNPN, CDR2 SVGIG (reference sequence). The CDR3 length is 14 residues. Using reference TRBV30 and TRBJ1-5 for the parts outside the CDR3, the full variable domain is SQTIHQWPATLVQPVGSPLSLECTVEGTSNPNLYWYRQAAGRGLQLLFYSVGIGQISSEVPQNLSASRPQDRQFILSSKKLLLSDSGFYLCAWTTTGGSQPQHFGDGTRLSIL.

The chain is built from TRBV4-1 and TRBJ2-1, with 11 positions matching TRBD2. J lost 4 bases, V lost 4 bases, and 9 bases had no gene match. Germline assignment: CDR1 MGHRA and CDR2 YSYEKL. The CDR3 sequence is 17 residues long. In DNA, the CDR3 is TGCGCCAGCAGCCCCGAGGCTAGCGGGGGGTATTACAATGAGCAGTTCTTC. This gives the protein CASSPEASGGYYNEQFF.

The V call is TRBV4-3, the J call TRBJ1-1; no reliable D call. The CDR3 length is 14 residues. Germline V CDR1 and CDR2: LGHNA, YSLEER. Trimming took off 2 bases at V and 0 bases at J, with 7 bases between the two ends. This CDR3 is CASSQYSVNTEAFF. DNA of the CDR3: TGCGCCAGCAGCCAATATTCTGTGAACACTGAAGCTTTCTTT.

The chain is built from TRBV9 and TRBJ2-3; 12 bases agree with TRBD2. V lost 4 bases to trimming and J lost 4 bases; unmatched junction nucleotides: 7. The CDR3 is made up of 16 amino acids. Germline loops: CDR1 SGDLS, CDR2 YYNGEE. DNA of the CDR3: TGTGCCAGCAGCCCCTCGGGACTAGCGGGCTCAGATACGCAGTATTTT. Its protein is CASSPSGLAGSDTQYF.

The gene calls are TRBV30 and TRBJ2-2; TRBD1 agrees at 8 bases. The V gene's germline CDR1 is GTSNPN and CDR2 SVGIG (reference sequence). The ends lost 0 bases at V and 6 bases at J; junction bases unmatched: 6. The CDR3 loop spans 15 amino acids. CDR3 nucleotides: TGTGCCTGGAGTGTACCGTCAGGGGGCCCCGGGGAGCTGTTTTTT. Its translation: CAWSVPSGGPGELFF.

J is TRBJ2-1 and V is TRBV3-1 (or the pseudogene TRBV3-2); 7 bases match TRBD1. The CDR3 contains 15 residues. V lost 4 bases to trimming and J lost 7 bases; unmatched junction nucleotides: 10. From germline, CDR1 is LGHDT and CDR2 YNNKEL (reference sequence). CDR3 nucleotide sequence: TGTGCCAGCAGCCCCTTCCGGGACAGAAGGAATGAGCAGTTCTTC. Amino acid sequence: CASSPFRDRRNEQFF.

The chain links TRBV9 to TRBJ2-3; TRBD2 matches at 9 bases. CDR1 is SGDLS, CDR2 YYNGEE, per germline. The CDR3 has 18 amino acids. V was clipped by 6 bases and J by 0 bases; unmatched bases: 14. The CDR3 protein is CASNRAVAGGSSTDTQYF. Here the CDR3 DNA reads TGTGCCAGCAACCGTGCGGTGGCGGGGGGGTCTAGCACAGATACGCAGTATTTT.

This clone was recorded only once. The gene calls are TRBV9 and TRBJ2-1; 10 bases match TRBD2. This CDR3 region has 15 residues. The germline gives CDR1 SGDLS, CDR2 YYNGEE. Unmatched junction bases numbered 7, after V lost 3 bases and J lost 7 bases. The CDR3 here is CASSASGGARNEQFF. In DNA, the CDR3 is TGTGCCAGCAGCGCGAGCGGGGGGGCGAGGAATGAGCAGTTCTTC.

V usage is TRBV12-3 or TRBV12-4 and J usage is TRBJ2-2, with a weak D call TRBD2 (6 bases). V shed 7 bases and J shed 3 bases, with 9 bases lying between them. CDR3 length: 13 residues. The CDR3, as DNA: TGTGCCAGCAAAGGGACTTACACCGGGGAGCTGTTTTTT. As protein: CASKGTYTGELFF.

The V and J genes are TRBV4-3 and TRBJ2-3, with D unresolved. V shed 0 bases and J shed 1 base, with 5 bases lying between them. Germline CDR1 reads LGHNA; CDR2 reads YSLEER. The CDR3 runs to 14 residues. This CDR3 is CASSQDLGTDTQYF. The CDR3 coding sequence is TGCGCCAGCAGCCAAGATTTAGGCACAGATACGCAGTATTTT.

The table lists this clone with a count of one. This chain joins TRBV9 and TRBJ2-1; the match to TRBD2 covers 7 bases. The V and J ends lost 6 bases and 8 bases, in that order; junction bases with no gene match: 11. The CDR3 runs 14 residues. Germline V CDR1 and CDR2: SGDLS, YYNGEE. CDR3 sequence reads: CASTFTGGFHEQFF. The CDR3 DNA sequence: TGTGCCAGCACCTTCACCGGGGGGTTCCATGAGCAGTTCTTC.

This rearrangement joins TRBV7-2 to TRBJ1-6, with D hard to call. The CDR3 totals 18 residues. CDR1 and CDR2 from the germline V gene are SGHTA and FQGNSA. Trimming stripped 2 bases from V and 0 bases from J, with 14 bases between. CDR3 bases: TGTGCCAGCAGCTTAATACGGGGAAGGGACTCCTATAATTCACCCCTCCACTTT. Translation: CASSLIRGRDSYNSPLHF.

The V gene is TRBV3-1 (or the pseudogene TRBV3-2), the J gene TRBJ2-2, with D possibly being TRBD2 (5 bases). Germline-derived CDR1 and CDR2 are LGHDT and YNNKEL (reference sequence). CDR3 length: 16 residues. The V end was cut by 1 base, the J end by 4 bases, with 13 bases between. The CDR3 protein is CASSQAGRRLTGELFF. CDR3 bases: TGTGCCAGCAGCCAAGCGGGAAGGAGGCTCACCGGGGAGCTGTTTTTT.

CDR3 residues: CATGGDRGHTEAFF. The CDR3 DNA sequence: TGTGCCACAGGGGGGGACAGGGGACACACTGAAGCTTTCTTT. V is TRBV7-9 and J is TRBJ1-1; TRBD1 matches at 10 bases. The CDR3 is made up of 14 amino acids. J lost 3 bases, V lost 10 bases, and 8 bases had no gene match. Germline CDR1 is SEHNR and CDR2 is FQNEAQ (reference sequence).